The 6 T cell receptor beta chains below come from one sample, sequenced in a study of shared clonotypes between healthy human individuals. TCRdb's table, derived via immunoSEQ multiplex PCR, lists solely in-frame clones and lacks some. The repertoire holds under 600,000 clones, with about 96% as singletons. The sequencing input was naive CD4+ T cells sorted from blood. The sample's subset: CD45RA+ positively selected. These receptors all stem from a woman in her thirties in good health.

The chain combines TRBV7-8 with TRBJ2-7; perhaps TRBD1 as D (6 bases). This CDR3 contains 15 residues. CDR1 is SGHVS and CDR2 is FQNEAQ in the germline V gene. Trimming removed 3 bases at V and 1 base at J, with 13 bases between. CDR3 loop: CASSFGQRVSYEQYF. The CDR3, as DNA: TGTGCCAGCAGCTTCGGACAGAGAGTTTCCTACGAGCAGTACTTC.

The V and J genes are TRBV19 and TRBJ2-3; TRBD2 agrees at 10 bases. V dropped 5 bases and J dropped 5; count of bases not matched to a gene: 19. The CDR3 is 19 residues long. Germline V gene sequence: CDR1 LNHDA, CDR2 SQIVND (reference sequence). The CDR3 loop is CASSPHRGDLAGAGDTQYF. DNA of the CDR3: TGTGCCAGTAGTCCCCATAGAGGGGACCTAGCGGGAGCGGGAGATACGCAGTATTTT.

This clone was detected only once. The chain combines TRBV1 with TRBJ2-5; the tabulated D call, TRBD2, remains unverified against the DNA. TRBV1 is a pseudogene. CDR3 length equals 15 residues. The CDR3 nucleotides read TGCACCAGCAGCCAGGGACTAGCGGTACAAGAGACCCAGTACTTC. The encoded protein is CTSSQGLAVQETQYF.

The V gene is TRBV10-3, the J gene TRBJ2-7; 11 bases map to TRBD2. The CDR3 sequence is 15 residues long. Germline V lookup: CDR1 ENHRY, CDR2 SYGVKD. With 6 bases clipped from V and 3 bases from J, the junction kept 7 bases outside the gene matches. The CDR3 loop reads CAISPGTSGFYEQYF. The CDR3 nucleotides read TGTGCCATCAGCCCAGGGACTAGCGGTTTCTACGAGCAGTACTTC.

This chain's CDR3 is CASSSGGGTDTQYF. CDR3 nucleotides: TGTGCCAGCAGTTCGGGGGGTGGCACAGATACGCAGTATTTT. V usage is TRBV6-1 and J usage is TRBJ2-3, with 7 bases matching TRBD2. Germline-derived CDR1 and CDR2 are MNHNS and SASEGT. V was pared by 5 bases and J by 1 base, with 3 bases of the junction left unmatched. This CDR3 is built from 14 residues.

The J gene is TRBJ1-6, the V gene TRBV7-2, with TRBD1 matching over 7 bases. There are 17 residues in the CDR3. J was trimmed by 4 bases and V by 2 bases; bases with no gene match: 8. Germline values: CDR1 SGHTA, CDR2 FQGNSA. CDR3 residues: CASSLLSGTDYNSPLHF. Written as DNA, the CDR3 is TGTGCCAGCAGCTTATTATCCGGGACAGATTATAATTCACCCCTCCACTTT. Based on the CDR3 plus reference TRBV7-2 and TRBJ1-6, the full variable domain is GAGVSQSPSNKVTEKGKDVELRCDPISGHTALYWYRQSLGQGLEFLIYFQGNSAPDKSGLPSDRFSAERTGGSVSTLTIQRTQQEDSAVYLCASSLLSGTDYNSPLHFGNGTRLTVT.